The source of this T cell receptor (beta chain) is a study of T cell repertoires in cytomegalovirus infection. Study details: CMV infection and matching HLA type were both indicated by public TCR beta signatures. Regarding the study as a whole: HLA-C-restricted CMV clonotypes gave the most frequent clonotype in two of eight donors. Cumulative frequency of public TCR beta families picked out carriers of CMV plus the relevant HLA.

This clonotype was seen ten or more times. No antigen is known for it. TCRdb analysed the reads with MiXCR anew, one entry per CDR3 protein. The sample includes more than 650,000 distinct CDR3 sequences, approximately 34% of them seen just once. Sequences were obtained from PBMCs. The source is a human donor in good health (CMV status not recorded). Some clones in this sample may be carry-over from other donors' samples.

CDR3 coding DNA: TGTGCCAGCAGGTCCGCAAGGGGACGGCAAGAGACCCAGTACTTC. Translated: CASRSARGRQETQYF. The rearrangement uses TRBV7-2 and TRBJ2-5; D may match TRBD1 or TRBD2 (5 bases each). The CDR3 has 15 residues. Germline CDR1 and CDR2: SGHTA and FQGNSA. V shed 6 bases and J shed 2 bases, with 16 bases lying between them.